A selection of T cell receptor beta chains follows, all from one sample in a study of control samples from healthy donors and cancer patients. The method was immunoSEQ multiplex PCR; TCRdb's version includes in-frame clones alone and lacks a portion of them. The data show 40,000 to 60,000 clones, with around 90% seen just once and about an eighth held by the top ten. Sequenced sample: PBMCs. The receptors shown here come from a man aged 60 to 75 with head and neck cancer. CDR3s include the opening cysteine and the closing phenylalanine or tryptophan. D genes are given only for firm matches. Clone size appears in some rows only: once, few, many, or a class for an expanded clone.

TGTGCCAGCAGTCCCCTTAGAGCGGGAAGGTCCTACAATGAGCAGTTCTTC	CASSPLRAGRSYNEQFF	TRBD2	NA	TRBV28	TRBJ2-1
TGTGCCAGCAGCTCAACAGGGTTCGGAGAGACCCAGTACTTC	CASSSTGFGETQYF	NA	NA	TRBV7-2	TRBJ2-5
TGTGCTAGCAGCTTAGGGGACAGGGGATTTAGTAGCAATCAGCCCCAGCATTTT	CASSLGDRGFSSNQPQHF	TRBD1	few	TRBV7-7	TRBJ1-5
TGTGCCAGCAGCCCCCTTTCGAACACTGAAGCTTTCTTT	CASSPLSNTEAFF	NA	NA	TRBV3-1/TRBV3-2	TRBJ1-1
TGTGCCAGCAGCGCGGGAATCCGGGACAGTGGTCCGGGGGTCTTC	CASSAGIRDSGPGVF	NA	once	TRBV5-5	TRBJ2-1
TGTGCCAGCAGCTTATCCCAGCAGGTGGAGACCCAGTACTTC	CASSLSQQVETQYF	NA	once	TRBV7-2	TRBJ2-5
TGTGCCAGCAGCAATAAGTCGAGAGACAGGGGGGGAAATGCAACTAATGAAAAACTGTTTTTT	CASSNKSRDRGGNATNEKLFF	NA	NA	TRBV21-1	TRBJ1-4
TGTGCCAGCAGGATCCCCGACAGGCAGAGCAATCAGCCCCAGCATTTT	CASRIPDRQSNQPQHF	NA	once	TRBV7-2	TRBJ1-5
TGCGCCAGCAGCCAAGTCGAGCGTCCTACCCAAGAGACCCAGTACTTC	CASSQVERPTQETQYF	NA	NA	TRBV4-1	TRBJ2-5
TGTGCCAGCAGCTCACGCAGGGCTGACACCATATATTTT	CASSSRRADTIYF	NA	once	TRBV9	TRBJ1-3
TGTGCCAGCAGCCCCGGGGGGGCGGGGGACTACGAGCAGTACTTC	CASSPGGAGDYEQYF	TRBD2	NA	TRBV28	TRBJ2-7
TGTGCCAGCAGCCGTACAGGGGGCGGGTCAGTCTCTGGGGCCAACGTCCTGACTTTC	CASSRTGGGSVSGANVLTF	TRBD1	NA	TRBV4-2	TRBJ2-6
TGTGCCAGCAGTGACGGGGTTGAGGAAAAACTGTTTTTT	CASSDGVEEKLFF	NA	NA	TRBV27	TRBJ1-4
TGTGCCAGCAGCCCGGACTGGTCCCTCACAGATACGCAGTATTTT	CASSPDWSLTDTQYF	NA	NA	TRBV9	TRBJ2-3
TGTGCCAGCAGCGTAGCAGCAGACTTAAGCTCCTACGAGCAGTACTTC	CASSVAADLSSYEQYF	NA	NA	TRBV9	TRBJ2-7
TGTGCCAGCACCCTAGGGGGTGGCTATGGCTACACCTTC	CASTLGGGYGYTF	NA	NA	TRBV6-5	TRBJ1-2
TGTGCCAGCAGCCATTCAGGGACAGGGAGTCGTGGTTCACCCCTCCACTTT	CASSHSGTGSRGSPLHF	TRBD1	NA	TRBV3-1/TRBV3-2	TRBJ1-6
TGTGCCAGCAGTCCCAATGGGGGGGGCCGGAACACTGAAGCTTTCTTT	CASSPNGGGRNTEAFF	NA	NA	TRBV28	TRBJ1-1
TGTGCCAGCAGTCTCCGGGGGGCTAACTATGGCTACACCTTC	CASSLRGANYGYTF	NA	NA	TRBV28	TRBJ1-2
TGTGCCAGCAGCCGGGGAGGGGGCGATTTTTCGACTGAAGCTTTCTTT	CASSRGGGDFSTEAFF	TRBD1	NA	TRBV9	TRBJ1-1
TGTGCCAGCATTCCCTCCGCTTTACAGTCTAGGATAAATCAGCCCCAGCATTTT	CASIPSALQSRINQPQHF	NA	NA	TRBV28	TRBJ1-5
TGTGCCAGCAGTTACTCGTGGACTCATTTAGCAGGGATGAACACTGAAGCTTTCTTT	CASSYSWTHLAGMNTEAFF	NA	NA	TRBV6-2/TRBV6-3	TRBJ1-1
TGTGCCAGCAGGGTCGTCGGCTATGGCTACACCTTC	CASRVVGYGYTF	NA	once	TRBV2	TRBJ1-2
TGTGCCAGCAGCCACTCACAAGGGGCGAGAGAGCAGTACTTC	CASSHSQGAREQYF	NA	NA	TRBV11-1	TRBJ2-7
TGTGCCAGTAGCTGGGACAGGGAATCGAATTCACCCCTCCACTTT	CASSWDRESNSPLHF	TRBD1	NA	TRBV19	TRBJ1-6
TGTGCCAGCAGCAAACCAGACAGGGGCCCGAACACTGAAGCTTTCTTT	CASSKPDRGPNTEAFF	TRBD1	NA	TRBV5-4	TRBJ1-1
TGCGCCAGCAGCCTTTTCCAGGGAAGCAATCAGCCCCAGCATTTT	CASSLFQGSNQPQHF	NA	few	TRBV4-3	TRBJ1-5
TGTGCCAGTAGTGACCCGTATGCAACTAATGAAAAACTGTTTTTT	CASSDPYATNEKLFF	NA	NA	TRBV19	TRBJ1-4
TGTGCCAGTACCCAGGGGGGCGCTGGAAACACCATATATTTT	CASTQGGAGNTIYF	TRBD1	once	TRBV19	TRBJ1-3
TGTGCCAGCAGGGTCTGGACTAGCGGGAACACAGATACGCAGTATTTT	CASRVWTSGNTDTQYF	TRBD2	NA	TRBV13	TRBJ2-3
TGTGCCAGCAACCGATGGACTAGCAGGGGGTCTGGGGCCAACGTCCTGACTTTC	CASNRWTSRGSGANVLTF	NA	NA	TRBV11-2	TRBJ2-6